This is a list of T cell receptor beta chains from one sample in a study of blood T cell repertoires in COVID-19. Sequencing used immunoSEQ multiplex PCR; TCRdb keeps in-frame clones, though not all of them. The sample has fewer than 200,000 clones, roughly 90% seen once; the top ten hold less than 25%. Sequenced material: peripheral blood. These TCRs come from a man aged 70 or older with active or convalescent COVID-19. The conserved cysteine and the conserved F or W are not part of the CDR3 here. The order of the fields is J gene, V gene, CDR3 protein.

j_gene: TRBJ2-2
v_gene: TRBV6-6
CDR3aa: ASSWTSSAGELF

j_gene: TRBJ2-5
v_gene: TRBV7-2
CDR3aa: ASSPTGSKETQY

j_gene: TRBJ2-7
v_gene: TRBV7-2
CDR3aa: ASSLGGSGNEQY

j_gene: TRBJ2-1
v_gene: TRBV5-1
CDR3aa: ASSFSDRGSYNEQF

j_gene: TRBJ2-7
v_gene: TRBV5-1
CDR3aa: ASSLEVRHALSYEQY

j_gene: TRBJ1-2
v_gene: TRBV5-4
CDR3aa: ASSLATTGGSPYGYT

j_gene: TRBJ2-1
v_gene: TRBV19
CDR3aa: ASSPPGEHEQF

j_gene: TRBJ1-6
v_gene: TRBV7-2
CDR3aa: ASSSGTGNNSPLH

j_gene: TRBJ2-1
v_gene: TRBV11-2
CDR3aa: ASSLTLAGGSEQF

j_gene: TRBJ1-2
v_gene: TRBV9
CDR3aa: ASSVDWGGGYT

j_gene: TRBJ2-1
v_gene: TRBV6-2/TRBV6-3
CDR3aa: ASSYLGLAGGPGNEQF

j_gene: TRBJ1-2
v_gene: TRBV28
CDR3aa: ASSSGLSGYT

j_gene: TRBJ2-1
v_gene: TRBV4-3
CDR3aa: ASSPRPPNEQF

j_gene: TRBJ1-5
v_gene: TRBV10-3
CDR3aa: AIGTGVNQPQH

j_gene: TRBJ2-7
v_gene: TRBV5-1
CDR3aa: ASSLRGANYEQY

j_gene: TRBJ1-6
v_gene: TRBV6-5
CDR3aa: ASSFDRAYNSPLH

j_gene: TRBJ2-7
v_gene: TRBV2
CDR3aa: ASSENRDPSYEQY

j_gene: TRBJ1-1
v_gene: TRBV7-2
CDR3aa: ASSHRDRGLLAEAF

j_gene: TRBJ1-5
v_gene: TRBV5-1
CDR3aa: ASSLGQGESPQH

j_gene: TRBJ1-2
v_gene: TRBV5-6
CDR3aa: ASSFRGQIYSNYGYT

j_gene: TRBJ2-3
v_gene: TRBV28
CDR3aa: ASSLDQGLQY

j_gene: TRBJ1-5
v_gene: TRBV28
CDR3aa: ASSLLSNQPQH

j_gene: TRBJ1-5
v_gene: TRBV5-1
CDR3aa: ASSLRSGQGQPQH

j_gene: TRBJ1-1
v_gene: TRBV19
CDR3aa: ASTPVRGRNTEAF

j_gene: TRBJ1-1
v_gene: TRBV6-6
CDR3aa: ASRAVPNTEAF

j_gene: TRBJ2-7
v_gene: TRBV6-2/TRBV6-3
CDR3aa: ASSYPGRTTYEQY

j_gene: TRBJ2-4
v_gene: TRBV18
CDR3aa: ASSSGGDAAKNIQY

j_gene: TRBJ1-2
v_gene: TRBV5-8
CDR3aa: ASSPSRSAGTGKGGYT

j_gene: TRBJ2-3
v_gene: TRBV5-1
CDR3aa: ASSLGGGTDTQY

j_gene: TRBJ1-2
v_gene: TRBV5-4
CDR3aa: ASSPDRAGRYGYT

j_gene: TRBJ2-7
v_gene: TRBV7-2
CDR3aa: ASIQRGSLEQY

j_gene: TRBJ1-2
v_gene: TRBV4-3
CDR3aa: ASSQDSQGDGYT

j_gene: TRBJ2-2
v_gene: TRBV3-1/TRBV3-2
CDR3aa: ASRTGLHTGELF

j_gene: TRBJ2-3
v_gene: TRBV20-1
CDR3aa: SASANRGFSTDTQY

j_gene: TRBJ2-1
v_gene: TRBV5-1
CDR3aa: ASSLERLGQPHNEQF

j_gene: TRBJ1-1
v_gene: TRBV5-8
CDR3aa: ASTPTGKAGTEAF

j_gene: TRBJ2-1
v_gene: TRBV30
CDR3aa: AWRGTSGGNYNEQF